This T cell receptor beta chain was profiled in a study of a mutant IDH1 vaccine in newly diagnosed glioma. Time point of the sample: week 23, last vaccination. Each vaccine dose was 300 ug of mutant IDH1 20-mer peptide, with topical imiquimod. The repertoire was sequenced with immunoSEQ multiplex PCR; TCRdb's copy has only in-frame clones and lacks some. The sample yields about 60,000 clones, over 70% seen once. Per the germline V gene, CDR1 is MGHRA and CDR2 is YSYEKL. The CDR3 totals 14 residues. Between the trimmed V and J ends, which lost 4 bases and 1 base, there was a span of 10 bases. A word on this clone: Its target is unknown.

This chain uses TRBV4-1 with TRBJ1-1, with a possible D match to TRBD1 (6 bases). The TCR originated in a man younger than 35 with glioma. The sequenced sample was PBMCs, obtained from a glioma patient whose treatment included an IDH1 peptide vaccine. CDR3 DNA sequence: TGCGCCAGCAGCCGGGGGCCCCGGAACACTGAAGCTTTCTTT. Residues: CASSRGPRNTEAFF.